These T cell receptor beta chains were read from a single sample in a study of T-cell memory formation after mild COVID-19. TCRdb processed the 5' RACE reads anew with MiXCR; each CDR3 protein has one entry. The data show 300,000 to 350,000 distinct CDR3 sequences, with roughly 13% seen just once and around 21% held by the top ten. Sequenced sample: PBMCs or a T cell subset sorted from them (not recorded which). The receptors shown here come from a man aged 18 to 29 who had mild COVID-19 (a few samples of this study predate the infection). Cell type and time point are not known. Each CDR3 is given with its conserved first and last residue. D genes are given only for firm matches. A row's size may be missing; if present it is once, few, many or a size class.

>.|.|TRBV20-1|TRBJ1-1
TGCAGTGCAAGGAACGGGGCAGGGGTTGCTGAAGCTTTCTTT
CSARNGAGVAEAFF
>.|.|TRBV18|TRBJ2-6
TGTGCCAGCTCACCATCGGGACAACGGATCTCTGGGGCCAACGTCCTGACTTTC
CASSPSGQRISGANVLTF
>.|TRBD1|TRBV20-1|TRBJ1-6
TGCAGTGCCGCGAGTTGGGGACAGGGTTGGAATTCACCCCTCCACTTT
CSAASWGQGWNSPLHF
>.|TRBD1|TRBV10-3|TRBJ2-7
TGTGCCATCAGCCAAGAGTGGCAGGGGGCCAACGAGCAGTACTTC
CAISQEWQGANEQYF
>.|.|TRBV6-5|TRBJ1-4
TGTGCCAGCAGTTATAGTCCAGCAACTAATGAAAAACTGTTTTTT
CASSYSPATNEKLFF
>many|.|TRBV6-6|TRBJ2-5
TGTGCCAGCAGTGCCGAAATCGGGACCCAGTACTTC
CASSAEIGTQYF
>.|TRBD1|TRBV5-1|TRBJ1-5
TGCGCCAGCAGCCCGGGGGACAGGAATCAGCCCCAGCATTTT
CASSPGDRNQPQHF
>.|TRBD1|TRBV7-2|TRBJ1-4
TGTGCCAGCACCCGCGGACAGGGGAATGAAAAACTGTTTTTT
CASTRGQGNEKLFF
>.|.|TRBV5-1|TRBJ2-3
TGCGCCAGCAGCCCCTTAGCGGATCCTAGCACAGATACGCAGTATTTT
CASSPLADPSTDTQYF
>many|TRBD1|TRBV7-3|TRBJ1-3
TGTGCCAGCAGCTTGGACAGGGGGGGAAACACCATATATTTT
CASSLDRGGNTIYF
>few|.|TRBV7-9|TRBJ1-2
TGTGCCAGCAGCCCCTCTCAAGCTAACTATGGCTACACCTTC
CASSPSQANYGYTF
>.|.|TRBV10-3|TRBJ1-2
TGTGCCATCAGTGAGTCGAGGGGCGCGTCCTATGGCTACACCTTC
CAISESRGASYGYTF
>few|.|TRBV29-1|TRBJ2-1
TGCAGCGTTGTTAACAGGATCTCCTACAATGAGCAGTTCTTC
CSVVNRISYNEQFF
>few|.|TRBV5-1|TRBJ1-2
TGCGCCAGCAGGGTCATCCCAGACAGAGAATATGGCTACACCTTC
CASRVIPDREYGYTF
>few|.|TRBV5-1|TRBJ2-5
TGCGCCAGCATCCTGGGGGCAGGGGAGGAGACCCAGTACTTC
CASILGAGEETQYF
>few|TRBD2|TRBV10-3|TRBJ2-3
TGTGCCACCCTGGCTAGCGGGGCCGGAAATACGCAGTATTTT
CATLASGAGNTQYF
>.|.|TRBV7-2|TRBJ1-1
TGTGCCAGCAGCTTAGCAGGGCAGGGGTACACTGAAGCTTTCTTT
CASSLAGQGYTEAFF
>many|.|TRBV2|TRBJ2-5
TGTGCCAGCAGTGCTCGGGGGCAAGAGACCCAGTACTTC
CASSARGQETQYF
>few|TRBD2|TRBV20-1|TRBJ2-2
TGCAGTGCCCAAAGCGGGGGCGGATCAACCGGGGAGCTGTTTTTT
CSAQSGGGSTGELFF
>.|.|TRBV12-3/TRBV12-4|TRBJ1-3
TGTGCCAGCAGACCGGGACGGACCTCTGGAAACACCATATATTTT
CASRPGRTSGNTIYF
>few|.|TRBV4-3|TRBJ2-2
TGCGCCAGCAGCCAAGTGATGACAGTCCCGAACACCGGGGAGCTGTTTTTT
CASSQVMTVPNTGELFF
>few|TRBD2|TRBV29-1|TRBJ2-7
TGCAGCGTTGAAGATGTAGCGGGCTCCTACGAGCAGTACTTC
CSVEDVAGSYEQYF
>.|TRBD2|TRBV24-1|TRBJ2-1
TGTGCCACCAGTGCCCACCCGACTAGCGGGGGGGCTAACAATGAGCAGTTCTTC
CATSAHPTSGGANNEQFF
>few|.|TRBV7-9|TRBJ1-5
TGTGCCAGCACGGGGGGGACCAATCAGCCCCAGCATTTT
CASTGGTNQPQHF
>.|TRBD2|TRBV9|TRBJ2-5
TGTGCCAGCAGCCGAAGGGGCGGGGGGCGAGGAGAGACCCAGTACTTC
CASSRRGGGRGETQYF
>.|.|TRBV7-9|TRBJ2-1
TGTGCCAGCAGCTGGGATAACAATGAGCAGTTCTTC
CASSWDNNEQFF
>few|TRBD2|TRBV4-1|TRBJ2-1
TGCGCCAGCAGCCTCAGGACTAGCGGGGGGGCGAATGAGCAGTTCTTC
CASSLRTSGGANEQFF
>.|TRBD1|TRBV5-4|TRBJ2-3
TGTGCCAGCAGCTTGGTTGGCAGGGGGCTAACAGATACGCAGTATTTT
CASSLVGRGLTDTQYF
>many|TRBD2|TRBV24-1|TRBJ2-3
TGTGCCACCAGTGATTGGGGGGGAGATACGCAGTATTTT
CATSDWGGDTQYF
>.|TRBD2|TRBV19|TRBJ2-3
TGTGCCAGTACCACGGGACTAGCGGACACAGATACGCAGTATTTT
CASTTGLADTDTQYF
>few|.|TRBV7-2|TRBJ2-1
TGTGCCAGCAGCTTACAGACTCAAAAATACAATGAGCAGTTCTTC
CASSLQTQKYNEQFF
>few|.|TRBV27|TRBJ1-6
TGTGCCAGCAGTTTGGAGGGTTATTCACCCCTCCACTTT
CASSLEGYSPLHF
>few|.|TRBV25-1|TRBJ2-3
TGTGCCAGCAGTGAATATATCACTGGTGGGTTCACAGATACGCAGTATTTT
CASSEYITGGFTDTQYF
>.|.|TRBV3-1|TRBJ1-2
TGTGCCAGCAGCCTAACTCAGAACTATGGCTACACCTTC
CASSLTQNYGYTF
>.|.|TRBV9|TRBJ2-2
TGTGCCAGCAGCGTAGATACTAGTTACACCGGGGAGCTGTTTTTT
CASSVDTSYTGELFF
>few|TRBD1|TRBV3-1|TRBJ1-1
TGTGCCAGCAGCCCATTCAGGGGGTACGGTGAAGCTTTCTTT
CASSPFRGYGEAFF